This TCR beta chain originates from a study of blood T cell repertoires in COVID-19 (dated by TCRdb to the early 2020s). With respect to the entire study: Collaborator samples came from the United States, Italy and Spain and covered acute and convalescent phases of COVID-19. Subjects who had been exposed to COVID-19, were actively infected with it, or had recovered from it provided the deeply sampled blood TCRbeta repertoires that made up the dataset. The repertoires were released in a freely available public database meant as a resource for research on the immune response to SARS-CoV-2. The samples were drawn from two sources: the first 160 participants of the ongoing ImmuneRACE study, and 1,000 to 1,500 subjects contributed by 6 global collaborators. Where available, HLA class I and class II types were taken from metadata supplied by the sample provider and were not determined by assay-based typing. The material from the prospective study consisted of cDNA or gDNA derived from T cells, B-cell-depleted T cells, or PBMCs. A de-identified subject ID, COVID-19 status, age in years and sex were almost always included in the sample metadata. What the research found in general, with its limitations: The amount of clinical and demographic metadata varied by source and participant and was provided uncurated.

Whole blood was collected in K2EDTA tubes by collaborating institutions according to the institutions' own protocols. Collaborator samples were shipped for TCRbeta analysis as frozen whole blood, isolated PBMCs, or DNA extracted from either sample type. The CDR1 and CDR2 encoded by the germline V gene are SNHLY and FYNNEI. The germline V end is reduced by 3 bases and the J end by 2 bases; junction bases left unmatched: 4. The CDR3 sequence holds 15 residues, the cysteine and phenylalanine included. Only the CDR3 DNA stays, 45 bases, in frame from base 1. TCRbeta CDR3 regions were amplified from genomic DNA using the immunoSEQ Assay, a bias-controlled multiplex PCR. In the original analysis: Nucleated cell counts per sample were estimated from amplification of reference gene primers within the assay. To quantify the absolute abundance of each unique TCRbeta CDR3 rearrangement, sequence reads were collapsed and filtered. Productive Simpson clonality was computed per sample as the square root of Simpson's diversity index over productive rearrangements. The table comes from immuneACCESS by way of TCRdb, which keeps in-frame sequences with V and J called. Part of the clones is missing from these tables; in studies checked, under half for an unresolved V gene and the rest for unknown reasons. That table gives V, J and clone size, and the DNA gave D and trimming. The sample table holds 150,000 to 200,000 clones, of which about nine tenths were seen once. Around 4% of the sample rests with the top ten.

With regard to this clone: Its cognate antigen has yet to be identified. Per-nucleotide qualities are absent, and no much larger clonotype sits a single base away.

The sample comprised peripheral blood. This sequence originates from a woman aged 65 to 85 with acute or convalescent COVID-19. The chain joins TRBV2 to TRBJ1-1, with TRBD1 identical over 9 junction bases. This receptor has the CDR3 CASSDRDRANTEAFF. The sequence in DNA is TGTGCCAGCAGTGATCGGGACAGGGCTAACACTGAAGCTTTCTTT. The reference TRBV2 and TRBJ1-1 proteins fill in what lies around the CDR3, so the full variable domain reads EPEVTQTPSHQVTQMGQEVILRCVPISNHLYFYWYRQILGQKVEFLVSFYNNEISEKSEIFDDQFSVERPDGSNFTLKIRSTKLEDSAMYFCASSDRDRANTEAFFGQGTRLTVV.